These 10 T cell receptor beta chains share one sample of origin, sequenced in a study of T cells in Graves' hyperthyroidism and ophthalmopathy. The source material, RNA transcripts, was used to amplify TCR beta CDR3 regions. An initial round of RT-PCR targeting the TCR CDR3 relied on the HTBI primer set. TCRdb called the multiplex PCR reads again in MiXCR, with one record for every CDR3 protein. Seen here are around 240,000 distinct CDR3 sequences, roughly 15% observed once, and the top ten hold 25% to 30%. The sequencing input was blood. Every receptor here comes from a woman under 30 with Graves' ophthalmopathy.

This clonotype has a count of ten or more. The genes are TRBV20-1 and TRBJ2-1, with 8 bases lining up with TRBD2. The CDR3 has 14 residues. V dropped 1 base and J dropped 7; count of bases not matched to a gene: 6. In germline, CDR1 is DFQATT, CDR2 SNEGSKA (reference sequence). The CDR3 reads CSARVRLARNEQFF. DNA of the CDR3: TGCAGTGCTAGAGTGAGACTAGCGAGAAATGAGCAGTTCTTC.

This clonotype was recorded many times. The chain has TRBV7-3 and TRBJ2-1, with a tentative D call TRBD2 (6 bases). The CDR3 consists of 17 residues. The V gene's germline CDR1 is SGHTA and CDR2 FQGTGA. Trimming left V 6 bases short and J 2 bases short, with 20 bases between. This chain's CDR3 is CASSPSAGSPPYNEQFF. The DNA for the CDR3 is TGTGCCAGCAGTCCCTCTGCGGGATCCCCACCCTACAATGAGCAGTTCTTC.

This clonotype was observed at least ten times. This rearrangement joins TRBV2 to TRBJ2-1; TRBD2 might be the D (6 bases). This CDR3 contains 12 residues. Germline V gene lookup returns CDR1 SNHLY and CDR2 FYNNEI. V dropped 1 base and J dropped 12 bases, with 10 bases sitting between them. Here the CDR3 DNA reads TGTGCCAGCAGTGAAGAAGGGCGGGGGCAGTTCTTC. This translates into CASSEEGRGQFF. The complete variable domain, with remaining parts taken from reference TRBV2 and TRBJ2-1, reads EPEVTQTPSHQVTQMGQEVILRCVPISNHLYFYWYRQILGQKVEFLVSFYNNEISEKSEIFDDQFSVERPDGSNFTLKIRSTKLEDSAMYFCASSEEGRGQFFGPGTRLTVL.

This clonotype was counted many times. V gene TRBV19 combines with J gene TRBJ2-1; TRBD1 agrees at 8 bases. Per the germline V gene, CDR1 is LNHDA and CDR2 is SQIVND (reference sequence). The CDR3 covers 15 residues. V gave up 4 bases and J gave up 5 bases; unmatched junction bases: 7. The CDR3 nucleotides read TGTGCCAGTAGTACGGACGGGACAGGTCACAATGAGCAGTTCTTC. Its translation: CASSTDGTGHNEQFF.

This clonotype was seen at least ten times. The CDR3 nucleotides read TGTGCCAGCAGCTTAGGGTCCGGGACAGTGAACACTGAAGCTTTCTTT. Its translation: CASSLGSGTVNTEAFF. The chain employs TRBV11-2 and TRBJ1-1; TRBD1 matches at 7 bases. V lost 1 base to trimming and J lost 0 bases; unmatched junction nucleotides: 5. The CDR3 has 16 residues. Looked up from germline, CDR1 is SGHAT and CDR2 is FQNNGV. The whole variable domain, remainder taken from reference TRBV11-2 and TRBJ1-1, is EAGVAQSPRYKIIEKRQSVAFWCNPISGHATLYWYQQILGQGPKLLIQFQNNGVVDDSQLPKDRFSAERLKGVDSTLKIQPAKLEDSAVYLCASSLGSGTVNTEAFFGQGTRLTVV.

This clonotype showed up many times. The chain joins TRBV6-1 to TRBJ1-2; tentatively, D is TRBD1 (5 bases). This CDR3 region has 12 residues. Germline V CDR1 and CDR2: MNHNS, SASEGT. Trimming left V 6 bases short and J 4 bases short, with 9 bases between. CDR3 coding DNA: TGTGCCAGCAGCGCTGACAGCTATGGCTACACCTTC. Protein: CASSADSYGYTF.

This clonotype showed up just a few times. The chain is built from TRBV20-1 and TRBJ2-1; TRBD1 might be the D (5 bases). V lost 2 bases, J lost 6 bases, and 14 bases lay in between. Germline assignment: CDR1 DFQATT and CDR2 SNEGSKA (reference sequence). This CDR3 is built from 14 residues. The CDR3 DNA is TGCAGTGCTAGATCAGGGTTGACGGGCAATGAGCAGTTCTTC. It encodes CSARSGLTGNEQFF.

This clonotype was counted at least ten times. The chain is built from TRBV5-1 and TRBJ2-2; D possibly corresponds to TRBD2 (6 bases). The CDR3 totals 15 residues. CDR1 is SGHRS and CDR2 is YFSETQ in the germline V gene. V gave up 0 bases and J gave up 0 bases, with 6 bases separating them. The CDR3 bases are TGCGCCAGCAGCTTGGGACTAGCGAACACCGGGGAGCTGTTTTTT. Its translation: CASSLGLANTGELFF.

The V gene is TRBV29-1, the J gene TRBJ2-1, with 14 bases matching TRBD2. The CDR3 has 18 residues. The V and J ends lost 6 bases and 9 bases, in that order; junction bases with no gene match: 19. Germline-derived CDR1 and CDR2 are SQVTM and ANQGSEA. The CDR3 DNA sequence: TGCAGCGTCTGTTTGATCGGGACTAGCGGGAGTGGTCGTGGTGAGCAGTTCTTC. Amino acids: CSVCLIGTSGSGRGEQFF.

This clonotype was seen repeatedly, ten times or more. The rearrangement uses TRBV18 and TRBJ2-5; D not resolved. The CDR3 contains 15 residues. In germline, CDR1 is KGHSH, CDR2 LQKENI. V was clipped by 0 bases and J by 1 base, with 9 bases between them. CDR3 amino acids: CASSPPKVGQETQYF. The CDR3 DNA follows: TGTGCCAGCTCACCACCGAAGGTGGGCCAAGAGACCCAGTACTTC.